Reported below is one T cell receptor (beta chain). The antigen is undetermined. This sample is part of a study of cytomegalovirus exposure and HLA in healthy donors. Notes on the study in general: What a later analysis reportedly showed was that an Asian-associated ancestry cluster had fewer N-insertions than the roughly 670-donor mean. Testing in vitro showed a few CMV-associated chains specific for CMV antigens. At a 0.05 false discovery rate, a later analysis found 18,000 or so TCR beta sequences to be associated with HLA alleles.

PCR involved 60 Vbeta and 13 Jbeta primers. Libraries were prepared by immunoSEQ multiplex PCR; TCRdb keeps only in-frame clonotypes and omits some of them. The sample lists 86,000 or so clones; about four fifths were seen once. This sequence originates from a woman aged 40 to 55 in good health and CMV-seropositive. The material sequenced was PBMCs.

Here the CDR3 reads CASSLDETAYGYTF. The CDR3 DNA sequence: TGTGCCAGCAGCTTGGACGAAACAGCCTATGGCTACACCTTC. The genes are TRBV5-6 and TRBJ1-2; D unresolved. The CDR3 length is 14 residues. V was clipped by 0 bases and J by 4 bases, with 10 bases between them. Germline-derived CDR1 and CDR2 are SGHDT and YYEEEE.